These 27 T cell receptor beta chains were sequenced from one sample in a study of a mutant IDH1 vaccine in newly diagnosed glioma. Documented time point: week 35, safety follow-up. The content of each vaccine dose was 300 ug of mutant IDH1 20-mer peptide, and topical imiquimod accompanied it. The protocol was immunoSEQ multiplex PCR, while the TCRdb copy is restricted to in-frame clones and leaves out a portion. Here the sample spans tens of thousands of clones, more than 70% being singletons. These TCRs' antigens remain unknown. The starting material was PBMCs, obtained from a glioma patient whose treatment included an IDH1 peptide vaccine. The receptors originated from a man aged 18 to 29 with glioma.

This clone was seen a few times. The CDR3 reads CASGAALSNQPQHF. The DNA of the CDR3 is TGTGCCAGCGGGGCGGCACTAAGCAATCAGCCCCAGCATTTT. The V call is TRBV7-9, the J call TRBJ1-5; maybe TRBD1 (5 bases). V lost 8 bases, J lost 1 base, and 12 bases lay in between. The CDR3 covers 14 residues. Germline CDR1 SEHNR, CDR2 FQNEAQ (reference sequence).

The chain is built from TRBV5-4 and TRBJ1-4; tentative D call: TRBD1 (6 bases). V was trimmed by 3 bases and J by 7 bases, leaving 10 bases between them. CDR1 SGHNT and CDR2 YYREEE come from the germline V gene (reference sequence). The length of the CDR3 is 13 residues. The CDR3 spells CASSSGTSEKLFF. The CDR3 DNA is TGTGCCAGCAGCTCCGGGACATCTGAAAAACTGTTTTTT.

This sequence joins TRBV4-3 and TRBJ1-1, with D perhaps matching TRBD1 (6 bases). V was clipped by 2 bases and J by 3 bases, with 22 bases between them. Per germline, CDR1 LGHNA and CDR2 YSLEER. The CDR3 consists of 18 residues. The CDR3 DNA reads as TGCGCCAGCAGCCAACTTCACTCAGGGGACTATCGGTACACTGAAGCTTTCTTT. Translated, it gives CASSQLHSGDYRYTEAFF.

The gene calls are TRBV4-1 and TRBJ1-1, with TRBD1 identical over 7 bases. Germline loops: CDR1 MGHRA, CDR2 YSYEKL. This CDR3 region has 17 residues. The ends lost 4 bases at V and 0 bases at J; junction bases unmatched: 11. This chain's CDR3 is CASSPRPGQILNTEAFF. CDR3 in DNA: TGCGCCAGCAGCCCCCGCCCGGGACAGATACTGAACACTGAAGCTTTCTTT.

The CDR3 here is CASSVAPTYEQYF. The CDR3 nucleotides read TGTGCCAGCAGTGTGGCGCCCACGTACGAGCAGTACTTC. This chain connects TRBV2 to TRBJ2-7, with unresolved D. This CDR3 spans 13 amino acids. Per the germline V gene, CDR1 is SNHLY and CDR2 is FYNNEI. V lost 4 bases and J 4 bases, leaving 11 bases between the germline ends.

This sequence joins TRBV29-1 and TRBJ2-5; a possible D gene is TRBD1 (5 bases). Between the trimmed V and J ends, which lost 6 bases and 4 bases, there was a span of 18 bases. The germline V gene encodes CDR1 SQVTM and CDR2 ANQGSEA. This CDR3 has 14 residues. The CDR3 region has the DNA TGCAGCGTAGCGTGGGGCAGGGCCGGAGAGACCCAGTACTTC. Amino acids: CSVAWGRAGETQYF.

The chain is built from TRBV14 and TRBJ2-3; no definite D call. Germline V gene data show CDR1 as SGHDN and CDR2 as FVKESK. V was pared by 4 bases and J by 8 bases, with 7 bases between. The CDR3 has 11 amino acids. DNA for the CDR3: TGTGCCAGCAGCCCCTCGGTTACGCAGTATTTT. Amino acid sequence: CASSPSVTQYF.

The chain links TRBV7-9 to TRBJ1-1; 8 bases align to TRBD1. CDR1 is SEHNR, CDR2 FQNEAQ, per germline (reference sequence). J lost 1 base, V lost 5 bases, and 6 bases had no gene match. The CDR3 runs to 15 residues. The CDR3 nucleotides read TGTGCCAGCAGCCATCCCGGACAGGGGAACACTGAAGCTTTCTTT. It specifies CASSHPGQGNTEAFF. Combining the CDR3 with reference TRBV7-9 and TRBJ1-1 gives the whole variable domain DTGVSQNPRHKITKRGQNVTFRCDPISEHNRLYWYRQTLGQGPEFLTYFQNEAQLEKSRLLSDRFSAERPKGSFSTLEIQRTEQGDSAMYLCASSHPGQGNTEAFFGQGTRLTVV.

This clone was seen only a few times. The chain carries TRBV29-1 and TRBJ1-5; D uncertain. Trimming removed 0 bases from V and 9 bases from J, with 15 bases in between. This CDR3 has 14 residues. CDR1 is SQVTM and CDR2 is ANQGSEA in the germline V gene. The chain's CDR3 is CSVEEGSGFGPQHF. The CDR3 DNA sequence: TGCAGCGTTGAAGAGGGATCGGGGTTTGGGCCCCAGCATTTT.

The V and J genes are TRBV19 and TRBJ2-2; 12 bases agree with TRBD2. Germline trimming cut 5 bases from V and 4 bases from J; bases unmatched to any gene: 8. The CDR3 is 17 amino acids. Germline V gives CDR1 LNHDA, CDR2 SQIVND (reference sequence). The CDR3 DNA is TGTGCCAGTAGTGAACTAGCGGGGGGTTCCTTCACCGGGGAGCTGTTTTTT. Amino acid sequence: CASSELAGGSFTGELFF.

The chain has TRBV10-3 and TRBJ2-3; no firm D call. This CDR3 has 12 amino acids. CDR1 and CDR2 (germline): ENHRY, SYGVKD. Between the trimmed V and J ends, which lost 8 bases and 2 bases, there was a span of 8 bases. The CDR3 coding sequence is TGTGCCATCGCTGCGCTCACAGATACGCAGTATTTT. Amino acids: CAIAALTDTQYF.

The DNA for the CDR3 is TGTGCCAGCAGCTTCTCAGCCCAAGAGACCCAGTACTTC. Amino acids: CASSFSAQETQYF. This chain connects TRBV7-9 to TRBJ2-5, with D uncertain. CDR1 and CDR2 from the germline V gene are SEHNR and FQNEAQ (reference sequence). Trimming took 3 bases from V and 1 from J, leaving 6 bases between them. The CDR3 runs to 13 residues.

The CDR3, as DNA: TGTGCCAGCAGGGTTACAGGGACAATTGGAGTCAATTCACCCCTCCACTTT. This encodes CASRVTGTIGVNSPLHF. The chain links TRBV27 to TRBJ1-6; D perhaps matches TRBD1 (6 bases). The CDR3 is 17 residues long. Germline values: CDR1 MNHEY, CDR2 SMNVEV (reference sequence). Trimming removed 6 bases at V and 7 bases at J, with 22 bases between.

The chain combines TRBV7-2 with TRBJ1-4, with D hard to call. The CDR3 runs 14 residues. CDR1 and CDR2 (germline): SGHTA, FQGNSA. V was clipped by 5 bases and J by 0 bases, with 7 bases between them. The CDR3 DNA reads TGTGCCAGCAGCCCCCGTGCAACTAATGAAAAACTGTTTTTT. This gives the protein CASSPRATNEKLFF.

The rearrangement links TRBV6-4 to TRBJ2-1; D perhaps matches TRBD1 (7 bases). V lost 11 bases and J 8 bases, leaving 22 bases between the germline ends. The CDR3 spans 14 residues. CDR1 and CDR2 from the germline V gene are MRHNA and SNTAGT. The CDR3 bases are TGTGCCTCCGCCCGGGAGACAGGGTTTCATGAGCAGTTCTTC. This sequence encodes CASARETGFHEQFF.

This chain joins TRBV19 and TRBJ2-4, with D perhaps TRBD1 (6 bases). Germline-derived CDR1 and CDR2 are LNHDA and SQIVND (reference sequence). The CDR3 contains 17 residues. V was trimmed by 4 bases and J by 2 bases, leaving 18 bases between them. The CDR3 DNA follows: TGTGCCAGTAGTACGTCCGGGACAATTATGACCAAAAACATTCAGTACTTC. The encoded protein is CASSTSGTIMTKNIQYF.

The chain recombines TRBV7-6 with TRBJ1-4, with D possibly TRBD1 on 6 matching bases. V gave up 5 bases and J gave up 4 bases, with 14 bases separating them. CDR3 length: 15 residues. CDR1 is SGHVS and CDR2 is FNYEAQ in the germline V gene. This CDR3 is CASSAQQGFNEKLFF. The CDR3 nucleotides are TGTGCCAGCAGCGCCCAACAGGGCTTTAATGAAAAACTGTTTTTT.

The chain couples TRBV5-1 to TRBJ2-7, with 8 bases lining up with TRBD2. V shed 4 bases and J 2 bases; nucleotides not matched to a gene: 8. This CDR3 has 15 amino acids. Per germline, CDR1 SGHRS and CDR2 YFSETQ. The CDR3 nucleotides read TGCGCCAGCAGCGTGGGACTAGTCGGGCCCTACGAGCAGTACTTC. Translated: CASSVGLVGPYEQYF.

V gene TRBV29-1 combines with J gene TRBJ1-1; perhaps TRBD1 as D (5 bases). Germline V lookup: CDR1 SQVTM, CDR2 ANQGSEA. The V and J ends lost 6 bases and 7 bases respectively, with 15 bases between them. The CDR3 has 12 amino acids. The CDR3 DNA follows: TGCAGCGTGGACACCCGGGTGGGTGAAGCTTTCTTT. The encoded protein is CSVDTRVGEAFF.

The chain carries TRBV14 and TRBJ2-7; tentative D call: TRBD1 (6 bases). Trimming shortened V by 4 bases and J by 8 bases, and 15 bases separated the two germline ends. The CDR3 contains 13 residues. Germline V gene sequence: CDR1 SGHDN, CDR2 FVKESK. As DNA, the CDR3 is TGTGCCAGCAGCCCCAAGGGACACCAGAAGCAGTACTTC. Translation gives CASSPKGHQKQYF.

The rearrangement joins TRBV7-5 to TRBJ1-5. TRBV7-5 is flagged as a pseudogene. This CDR3 is built from 16 residues. DNA for the CDR3: TGTGCCAGAAGCTTATATGGGGAAAAGGGCAATCAGCCCCAGCATTTT. Translation: CARSLYGEKGNQPQHF.

The chain links TRBV28 to TRBJ1-5, with 10 nucleotides matching TRBD1. Germline V lookup: CDR1 MDHEN, CDR2 SYDVKM. The length of the CDR3 is 17 residues. Trimming took 6 bases from V and 2 from J; bases not matched to a gene: 10. The CDR3 nucleotides read TGTGCCAGCAGGACGGGACAGGGGCTGCAGGGCAATCAGCCCCAGCATTTT. This codes for CASRTGQGLQGNQPQHF.

The rearrangement joins TRBV6-6 to TRBJ1-3; D not resolved. This CDR3 is built from 12 residues. Trimming removed 6 bases from V and 4 bases from J, with 7 bases in between. Germline CDR1 is MNHNY and CDR2 is SVGAGI (reference sequence). CDR3 DNA: TGTGCCAGCAGCGATAGGGGAAACACCATATATTTT. Translating it yields CASSDRGNTIYF.

V gene TRBV7-9 combines with J gene TRBJ2-3, with D possibly TRBD2 on 6 matching bases. CDR1 and CDR2 from the germline V gene are SEHNR and FQNEAQ (reference sequence). The CDR3 extends over 15 amino acids. The germline V and J ends were trimmed by 2 bases and 6 bases, with 15 bases remaining between them. CDR3: CASSLPGLEGDTQYF. The CDR3 DNA sequence: TGTGCCAGCAGCTTACCGGGACTGGAGGGGGATACGCAGTATTTT.

The chain is built from TRBV9 and TRBJ2-3, with D hard to call. V was shortened by 5 bases and J by 0 bases, with 7 bases between the two germline ends. The CDR3 is 13 residues long. Germline loops: CDR1 SGDLS, CDR2 YYNGEE. This chain's CDR3 is CASSTSSTDTQYF. CDR3 bases: TGTGCCAGCAGTACTTCTAGCACAGATACGCAGTATTTT.

V and J are TRBV6-5 and TRBJ2-7, with 8 bases matching TRBD1. Per the germline V gene, CDR1 is MNHEY and CDR2 is SVGAGI. The junction had 4 bases not matched to a gene; V was cut back by 0 bases and J by 3 bases. There are 15 residues in the CDR3. The CDR3 DNA reads TGTGCCAGCAGTTACTCGGGGGACAGGCACTACGAGCAGTACTTC. Its protein is CASSYSGDRHYEQYF.

The gene calls are TRBV28 and TRBJ1-5, with unresolved D. Germline V lookup: CDR1 MDHEN, CDR2 SYDVKM. V shed 0 bases and J shed 4 bases, with 7 bases lying between them. The CDR3 is 14 residues long. Here the CDR3 DNA reads TGTGCCAGCAGTTTATGGAGAGCGAATCAGCCCCAGCATTTT. This codes for CASSLWRANQPQHF.